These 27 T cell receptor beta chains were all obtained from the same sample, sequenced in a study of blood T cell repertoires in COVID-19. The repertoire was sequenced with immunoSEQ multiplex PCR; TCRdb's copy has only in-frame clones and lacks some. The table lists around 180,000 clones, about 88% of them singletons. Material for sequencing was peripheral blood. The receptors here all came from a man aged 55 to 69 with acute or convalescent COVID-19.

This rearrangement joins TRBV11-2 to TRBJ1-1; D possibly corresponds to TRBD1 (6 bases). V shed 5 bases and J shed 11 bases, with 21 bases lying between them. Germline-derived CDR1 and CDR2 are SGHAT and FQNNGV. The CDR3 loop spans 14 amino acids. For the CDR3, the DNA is TGTGCCAGCAGCCCCTTTCGAGGTCAGGGGACGGCTTTCTTT. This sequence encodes CASSPFRGQGTAFF.

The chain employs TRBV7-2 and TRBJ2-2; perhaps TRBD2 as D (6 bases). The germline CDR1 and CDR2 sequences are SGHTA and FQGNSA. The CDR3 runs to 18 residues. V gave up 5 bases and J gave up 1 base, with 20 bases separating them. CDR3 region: CASSLRVAALMNTGELFF. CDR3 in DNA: TGTGCCAGCAGCCTCCGGGTAGCGGCTCTTATGAACACCGGGGAGCTGTTTTTT.

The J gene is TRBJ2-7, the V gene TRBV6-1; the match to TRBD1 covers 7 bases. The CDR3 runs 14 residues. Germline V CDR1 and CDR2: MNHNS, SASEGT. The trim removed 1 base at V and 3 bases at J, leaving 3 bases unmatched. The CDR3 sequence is CASSEGTGIYEQYV. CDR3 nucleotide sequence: TGTGCCAGCAGTGAAGGGACAGGCATCTACGAGCAGTACGTC.

Here the CDR3 reads CATSDHRQYYEQYV. Written as DNA, the CDR3 is TGTGCCACCAGTGACCACCGACAGTACTACGAGCAGTACGTC. The V call is TRBV24-1, the J call TRBJ2-7, with D possibly matching TRBD1 (5 bases). Trimming pared 4 bases from V and 3 bases from J, leaving 12 bases between. The CDR3 spans 14 residues. CDR1 and CDR2 (germline): KGHDR, SFDVKD.

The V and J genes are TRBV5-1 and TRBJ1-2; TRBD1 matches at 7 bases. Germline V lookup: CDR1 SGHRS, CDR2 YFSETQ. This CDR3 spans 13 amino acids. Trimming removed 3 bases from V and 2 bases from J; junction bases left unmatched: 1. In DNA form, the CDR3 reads TGCGCCAGCAGCTCGGGACAGAACTATGGCTACACCTTC. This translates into CASSSGQNYGYTF.

For the CDR3, the DNA is TGTGCCAGCAGTCCCAGACAGTTCTTATCCACTGAAGCTTTCTTT. Protein product: CASSPRQFLSTEAFF. The chain uses TRBV6-6 and TRBJ1-1; perhaps TRBD1 as D (5 bases). The CDR3 spans 15 residues. In germline, CDR1 is MNHNY, CDR2 SVGAGI (reference sequence). V was shortened by 5 bases and J by 4 bases, with 17 bases between the two germline ends.

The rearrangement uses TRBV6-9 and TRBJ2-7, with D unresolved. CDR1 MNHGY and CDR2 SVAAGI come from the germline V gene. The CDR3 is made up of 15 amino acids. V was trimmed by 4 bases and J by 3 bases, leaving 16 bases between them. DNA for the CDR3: TGTGCCAGCAGTTCCCGACCGGGTATGGGCTACGAGCAGTACGTC. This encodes CASSSRPGMGYEQYV.

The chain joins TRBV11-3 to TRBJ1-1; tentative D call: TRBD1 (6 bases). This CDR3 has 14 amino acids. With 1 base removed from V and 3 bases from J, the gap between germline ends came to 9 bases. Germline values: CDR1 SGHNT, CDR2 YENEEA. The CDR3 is CASSLGGLYTEAFF. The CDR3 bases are TGTGCCAGCAGCTTAGGGGGGCTCTACACTGAAGCTTTCTTT.

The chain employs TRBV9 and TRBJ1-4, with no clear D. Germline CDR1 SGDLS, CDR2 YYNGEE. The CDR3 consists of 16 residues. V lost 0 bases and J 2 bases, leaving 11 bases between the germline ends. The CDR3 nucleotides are TGTGCCAGCAGCGTAGGAGCGTTGCGGACTAATGAAAAACTGTTTTTT. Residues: CASSVGALRTNEKLFF.

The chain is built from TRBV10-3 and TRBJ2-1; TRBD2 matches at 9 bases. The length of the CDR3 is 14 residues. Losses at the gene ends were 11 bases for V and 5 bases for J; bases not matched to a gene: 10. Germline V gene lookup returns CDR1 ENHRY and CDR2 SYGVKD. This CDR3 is CAATAGGWDNEQFF. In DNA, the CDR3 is TGTGCCGCCACAGCGGGGGGCTGGGACAATGAGCAGTTCTTC.

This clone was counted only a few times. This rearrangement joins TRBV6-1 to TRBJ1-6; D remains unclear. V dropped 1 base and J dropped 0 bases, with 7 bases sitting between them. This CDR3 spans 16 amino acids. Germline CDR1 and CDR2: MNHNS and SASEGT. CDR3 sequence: CASSEVVSSYNSPLHF. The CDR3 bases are TGTGCCAGCAGTGAAGTTGTGAGCTCCTATAATTCACCCCTCCACTTT.

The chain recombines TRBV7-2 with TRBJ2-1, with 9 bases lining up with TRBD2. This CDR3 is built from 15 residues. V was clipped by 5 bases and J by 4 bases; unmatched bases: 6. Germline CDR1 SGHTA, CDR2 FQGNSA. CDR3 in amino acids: CASSISGRGYNEQFF. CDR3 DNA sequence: TGTGCCAGCAGCATTAGCGGGAGAGGGTACAATGAGCAGTTCTTC. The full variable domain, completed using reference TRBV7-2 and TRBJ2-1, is GAGVSQSPSNKVTEKGKDVELRCDPISGHTALYWYRQSLGQGLEFLIYFQGNSAPDKSGLPSDRFSAERTGGSVSTLTIQRTQQEDSAVYLCASSISGRGYNEQFFGPGTRLTVL.

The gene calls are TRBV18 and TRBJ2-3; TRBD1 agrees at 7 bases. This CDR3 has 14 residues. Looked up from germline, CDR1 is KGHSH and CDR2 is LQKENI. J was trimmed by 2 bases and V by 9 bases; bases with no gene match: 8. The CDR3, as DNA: TGTGCCAGTACGGGGACAGCAGTCACAGATACGCAGTATTTT. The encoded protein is CASTGTAVTDTQYF.

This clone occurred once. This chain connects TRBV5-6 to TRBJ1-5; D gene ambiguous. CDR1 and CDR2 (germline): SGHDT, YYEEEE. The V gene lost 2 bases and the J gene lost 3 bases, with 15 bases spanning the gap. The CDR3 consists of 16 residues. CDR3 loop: CASSFWGGRDNQPQHF. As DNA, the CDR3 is TGTGCCAGCAGCTTCTGGGGTGGGCGGGACAATCAGCCCCAGCATTTT.

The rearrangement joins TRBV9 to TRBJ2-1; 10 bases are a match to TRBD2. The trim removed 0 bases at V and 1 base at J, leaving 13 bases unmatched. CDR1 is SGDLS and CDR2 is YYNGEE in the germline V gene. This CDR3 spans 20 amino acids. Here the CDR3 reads CASSVELLSGRSRSYNEQFF. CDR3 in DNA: TGTGCCAGCAGCGTAGAATTGCTTAGCGGGAGGTCTAGGTCCTACAATGAGCAGTTCTTC. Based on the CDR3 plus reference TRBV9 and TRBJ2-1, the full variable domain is DSGVTQTPKHLITATGQRVTLRCSPRSGDLSVYWYQQSLDQGLQFLIQYYNGEERAKGNILERFSAQQFPDLHSELNLSSLELGDSALYFCASSVELLSGRSRSYNEQFFGPGTRLTVL.

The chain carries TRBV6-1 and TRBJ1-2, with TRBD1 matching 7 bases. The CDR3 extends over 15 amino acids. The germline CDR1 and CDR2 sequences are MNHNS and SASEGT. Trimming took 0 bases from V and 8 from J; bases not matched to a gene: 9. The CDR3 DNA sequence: TGTGCCAGCAGTGAAGCGAGGAGGGGGCCTCGGGGCTACACCTTC. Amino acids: CASSEARRGPRGYTF.

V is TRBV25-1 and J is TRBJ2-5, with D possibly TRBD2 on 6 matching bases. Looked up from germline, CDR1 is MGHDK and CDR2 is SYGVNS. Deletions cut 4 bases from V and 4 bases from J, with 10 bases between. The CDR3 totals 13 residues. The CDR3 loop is CASSVAGLETQYF. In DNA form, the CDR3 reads TGTGCCAGCAGTGTGGCGGGATTAGAGACCCAGTACTTC. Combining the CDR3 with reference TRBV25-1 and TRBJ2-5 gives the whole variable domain EADIYQTPRYLVIGTGKKITLECSQTMGHDKMYWYQQDPGMELHLIHYSYGVNSTEKGDLSSESTVSRIRTEHFPLTLESARPSHTSQYLCASSVAGLETQYFGPGTRLLVL.

The CDR3 DNA follows: TGTGCCAGCCGGTTAGAGCGGGGATACCAAGAGACCCAGTACTTC. It is translated as CASRLERGYQETQYF. The J gene is TRBJ2-5, the V gene TRBV3-1 (or the pseudogene TRBV3-2); 7 bases fit TRBD2. J lost 0 bases, V lost 8 bases, and 9 bases had no gene match. CDR1 LGHDT and CDR2 YNNKEL come from the germline V gene (reference sequence). This CDR3 has 15 residues.

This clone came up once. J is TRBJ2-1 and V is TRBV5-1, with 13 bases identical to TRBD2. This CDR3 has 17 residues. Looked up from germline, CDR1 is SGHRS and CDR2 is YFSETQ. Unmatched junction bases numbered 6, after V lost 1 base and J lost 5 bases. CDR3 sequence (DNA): TGCGCCAGCAGCTTGAAACGGGGACTAGCGGGAAACAATGAGCAGTTCTTC. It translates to CASSLKRGLAGNNEQFF.

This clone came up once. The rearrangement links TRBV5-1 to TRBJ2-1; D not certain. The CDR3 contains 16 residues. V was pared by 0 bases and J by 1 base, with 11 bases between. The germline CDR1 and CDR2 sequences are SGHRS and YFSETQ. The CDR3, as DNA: TGCGCCAGCAGCTTGGCAAGCTCCCCATCCTACAATGAGCAGTTCTTC. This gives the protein CASSLASSPSYNEQFF.

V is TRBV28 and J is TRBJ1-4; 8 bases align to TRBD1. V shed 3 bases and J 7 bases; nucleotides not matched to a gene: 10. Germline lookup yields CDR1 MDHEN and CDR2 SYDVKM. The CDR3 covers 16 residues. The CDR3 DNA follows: TGTGCCAGCAGTTTCAGTGTCTATGGGACAGGTGAAAAACTGTTTTTT. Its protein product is CASSFSVYGTGEKLFF.

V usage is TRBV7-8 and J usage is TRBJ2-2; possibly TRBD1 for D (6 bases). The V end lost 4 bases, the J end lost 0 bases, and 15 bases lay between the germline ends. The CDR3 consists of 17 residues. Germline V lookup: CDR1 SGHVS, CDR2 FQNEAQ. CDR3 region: CASSSIQGQTNTGELFF. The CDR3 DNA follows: TGTGCCAGCAGCTCGATTCAAGGACAGACGAACACCGGGGAGCTGTTTTTT. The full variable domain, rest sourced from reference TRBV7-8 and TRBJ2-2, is GAGVSQSPRYKVAKRGQDVALRCDPISGHVSLFWYQQALGQGPEFLTYFQNEAQLDKSGLPSDRFFAERPEGSVSTLKIQRTQQEDSAVYLCASSSIQGQTNTGELFFGEGSRLTVL.

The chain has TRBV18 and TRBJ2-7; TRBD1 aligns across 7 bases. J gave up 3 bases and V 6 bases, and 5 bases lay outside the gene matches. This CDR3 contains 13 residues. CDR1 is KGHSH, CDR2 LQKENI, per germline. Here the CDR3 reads CASSPGQDYEQYV. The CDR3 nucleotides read TGTGCCAGCTCCCCTGGACAGGACTACGAGCAGTACGTC.

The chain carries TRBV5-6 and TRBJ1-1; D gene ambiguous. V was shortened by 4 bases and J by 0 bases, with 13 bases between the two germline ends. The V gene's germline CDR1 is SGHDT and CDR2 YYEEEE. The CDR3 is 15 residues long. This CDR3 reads CASSTFQRMNTEAFF. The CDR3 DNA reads TGTGCCAGCAGCACGTTCCAGAGGATGAACACTGAAGCTTTCTTT.

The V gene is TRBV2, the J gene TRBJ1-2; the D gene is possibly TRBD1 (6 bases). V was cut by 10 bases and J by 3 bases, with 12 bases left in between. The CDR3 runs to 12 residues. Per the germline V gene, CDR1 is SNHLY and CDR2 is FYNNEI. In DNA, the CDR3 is TGTGCCACCAGGACAGAAGACTATGGCTACACCTTC. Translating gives CATRTEDYGYTF. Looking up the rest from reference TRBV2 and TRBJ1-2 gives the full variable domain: EPEVTQTPSHQVTQMGQEVILRCVPISNHLYFYWYRQILGQKVEFLVSFYNNEISEKSEIFDDQFSVERPDGSNFTLKIRSTKLEDSAMYFCATRTEDYGYTFGSGTRLTVV.

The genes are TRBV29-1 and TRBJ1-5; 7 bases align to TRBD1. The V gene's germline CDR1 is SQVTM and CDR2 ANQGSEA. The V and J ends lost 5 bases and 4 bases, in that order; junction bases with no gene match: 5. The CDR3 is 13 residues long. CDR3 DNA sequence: TGCAGCGTTAGGACAGGCTTTAATCAGCCCCAGCATTTT. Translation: CSVRTGFNQPQHF. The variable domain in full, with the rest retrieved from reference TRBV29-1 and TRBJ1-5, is SAVISQKPSRDICQRGTSLTIQCQVDSQVTMMFWYRQQPGQSLTLIATANQGSEATYESGFVIDKFPISRPNLTFSTLTVSNMSPEDSSIYLCSVRTGFNQPQHFGDGTRLSIL.

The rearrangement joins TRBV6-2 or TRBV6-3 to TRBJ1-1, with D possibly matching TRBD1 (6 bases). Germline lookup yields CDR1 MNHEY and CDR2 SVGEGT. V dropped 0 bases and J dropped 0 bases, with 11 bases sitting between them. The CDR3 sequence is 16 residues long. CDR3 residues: CASSYSSGGLNTEAFF. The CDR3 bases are TGTGCCAGCAGTTACTCATCGGGGGGCCTGAACACTGAAGCTTTCTTT.